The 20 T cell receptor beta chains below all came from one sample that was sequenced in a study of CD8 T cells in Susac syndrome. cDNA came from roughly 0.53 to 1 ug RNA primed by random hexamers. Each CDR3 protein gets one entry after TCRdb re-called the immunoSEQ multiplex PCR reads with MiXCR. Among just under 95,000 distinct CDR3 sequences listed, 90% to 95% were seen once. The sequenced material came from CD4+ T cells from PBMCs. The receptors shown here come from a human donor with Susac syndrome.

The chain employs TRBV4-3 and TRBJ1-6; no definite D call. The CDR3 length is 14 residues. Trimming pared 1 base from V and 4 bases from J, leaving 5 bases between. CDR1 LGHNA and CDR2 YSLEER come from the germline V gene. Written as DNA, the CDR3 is TGCGCCAGCAGCCAAGCCAGGTATAATTCACCCCTCCACTTT. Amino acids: CASSQARYNSPLHF.

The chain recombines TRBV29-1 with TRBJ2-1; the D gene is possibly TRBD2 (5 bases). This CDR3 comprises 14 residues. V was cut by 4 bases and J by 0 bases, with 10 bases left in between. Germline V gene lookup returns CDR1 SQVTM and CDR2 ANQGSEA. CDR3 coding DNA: TGCAGCGTTGTAGCGCCCAGCTCCTACAATGAGCAGTTCTTC. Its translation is CSVVAPSSYNEQFF.

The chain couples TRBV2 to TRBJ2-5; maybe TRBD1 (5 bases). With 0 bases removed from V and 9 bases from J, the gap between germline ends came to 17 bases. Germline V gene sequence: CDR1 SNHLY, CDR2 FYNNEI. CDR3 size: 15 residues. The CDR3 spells CASSEAGLSSEPQYF. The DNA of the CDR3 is TGTGCCAGCAGTGAAGCGGGGCTGTCATCGGAGCCCCAGTACTTC.

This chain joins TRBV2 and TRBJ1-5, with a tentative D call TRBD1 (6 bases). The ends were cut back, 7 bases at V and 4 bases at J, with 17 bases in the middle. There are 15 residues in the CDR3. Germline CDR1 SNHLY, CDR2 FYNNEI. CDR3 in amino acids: CASKEGDFRNQPQHF. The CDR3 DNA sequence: TGTGCCAGCAAGGAGGGGGACTTTAGGAATCAGCCCCAGCATTTT.

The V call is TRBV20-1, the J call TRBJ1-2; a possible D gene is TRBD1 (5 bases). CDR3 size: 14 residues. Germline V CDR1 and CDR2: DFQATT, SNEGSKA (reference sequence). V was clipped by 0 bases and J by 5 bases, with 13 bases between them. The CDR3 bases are TGCAGTGCTAGAGATCCGAGACAGCATTATGGCTACACCTTC. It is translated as CSARDPRQHYGYTF.

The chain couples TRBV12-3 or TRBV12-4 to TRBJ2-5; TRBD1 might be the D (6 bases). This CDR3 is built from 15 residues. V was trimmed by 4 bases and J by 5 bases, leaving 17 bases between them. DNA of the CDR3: TGTGCCAGCAGTTCCACATACAGGGATGTGGAGACCCAGTACTTC. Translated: CASSSTYRDVETQYF.

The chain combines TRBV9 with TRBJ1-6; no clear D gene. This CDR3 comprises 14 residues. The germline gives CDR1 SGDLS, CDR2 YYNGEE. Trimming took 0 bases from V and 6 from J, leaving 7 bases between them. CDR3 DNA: TGTGCCAGCAGCGTAGCTGCCCCTAATTCACCCCTCCACTTT. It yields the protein CASSVAAPNSPLHF.

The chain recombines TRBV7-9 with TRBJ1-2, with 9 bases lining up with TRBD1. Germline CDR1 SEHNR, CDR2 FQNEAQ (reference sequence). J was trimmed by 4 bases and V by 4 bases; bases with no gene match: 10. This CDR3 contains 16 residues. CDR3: CASSYPGTGGLYGYTF. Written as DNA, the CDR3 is TGTGCCAGCAGCTACCCTGGCACAGGGGGCCTCTATGGCTACACCTTC.

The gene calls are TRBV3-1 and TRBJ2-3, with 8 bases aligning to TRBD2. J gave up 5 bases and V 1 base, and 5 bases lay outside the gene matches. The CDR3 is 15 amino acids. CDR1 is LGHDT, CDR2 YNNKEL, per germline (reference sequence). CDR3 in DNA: TGTGCCAGCAGCCAAGTTACGGGGGGGAGAGATACGCAGTATTTT. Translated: CASSQVTGGRDTQYF.

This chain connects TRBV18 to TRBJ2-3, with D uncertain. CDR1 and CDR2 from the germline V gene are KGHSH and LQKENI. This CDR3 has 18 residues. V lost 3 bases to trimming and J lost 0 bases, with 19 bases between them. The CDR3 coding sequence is TGTGCCAGCTCACCTATACGTTTACTGGAGACTAGCACAGATACGCAGTATTTT. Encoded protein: CASSPIRLLETSTDTQYF.

This chain's CDR3 is CATSRDWDFDYSLDEQFF. The CDR3, as DNA: TGTGCCACCAGCAGAGATTGGGACTTCGACTACTCCCTGGATGAGCAGTTCTTC. The rearrangement uses TRBV15 and TRBJ2-1, with a possible D match to TRBD2 (6 bases). V was clipped by 0 bases and J by 8 bases, with 23 bases between them. The CDR3 loop spans 18 amino acids. From germline, CDR1 is LNHNV and CDR2 YYDKDF (reference sequence).

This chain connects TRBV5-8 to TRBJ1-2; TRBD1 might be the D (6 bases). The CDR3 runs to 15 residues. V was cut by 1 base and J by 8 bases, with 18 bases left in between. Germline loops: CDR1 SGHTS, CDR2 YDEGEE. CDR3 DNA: TGTGCCAGCAGCTTGACAGGGTTGTCGGTGGACGGCTACACCTTC. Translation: CASSLTGLSVDGYTF. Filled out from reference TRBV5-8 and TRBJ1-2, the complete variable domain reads EAGVTQSPTHLIKTRGQQATLRCSPISGHTSVYWYQQALGLGLQFLLWYDEGEERNRGNFPPRFSGRQFPNYSSELNVNALELEDSALYLCASSLTGLSVDGYTFGSGTRLTVV.

CDR3 in DNA: TGTGCCAGCAGCTCGGTCATTGAGCAGTTCTTC. Its translation is CASSSVIEQFF. The chain has TRBV12-3 or TRBV12-4 and TRBJ2-1; D not certain. This CDR3 region has 11 residues. V lost 6 bases and J 9 bases, leaving 9 bases between the germline ends.

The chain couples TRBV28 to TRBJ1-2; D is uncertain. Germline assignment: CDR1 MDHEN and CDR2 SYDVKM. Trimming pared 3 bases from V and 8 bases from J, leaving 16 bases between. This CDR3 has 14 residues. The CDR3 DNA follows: TGTGCCAGCAGTTTTGTTGGAGGAAAGGAAGGCTACACCTTC. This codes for CASSFVGGKEGYTF.

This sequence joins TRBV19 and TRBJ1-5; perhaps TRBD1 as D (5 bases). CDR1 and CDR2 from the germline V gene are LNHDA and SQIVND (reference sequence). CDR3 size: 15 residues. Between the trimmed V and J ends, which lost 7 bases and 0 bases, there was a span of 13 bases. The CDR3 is CASKAGSYSNQPQHF. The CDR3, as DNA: TGTGCCAGTAAGGCAGGGAGTTATAGCAATCAGCCCCAGCATTTT.

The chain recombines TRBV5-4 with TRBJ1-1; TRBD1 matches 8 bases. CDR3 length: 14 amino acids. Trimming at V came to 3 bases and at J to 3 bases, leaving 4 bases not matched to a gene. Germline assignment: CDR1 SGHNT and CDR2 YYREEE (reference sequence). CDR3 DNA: TGTGCCAGCAGCTACATCAGGGGGCACACTGAAGCTTTCTTT. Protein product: CASSYIRGHTEAFF.

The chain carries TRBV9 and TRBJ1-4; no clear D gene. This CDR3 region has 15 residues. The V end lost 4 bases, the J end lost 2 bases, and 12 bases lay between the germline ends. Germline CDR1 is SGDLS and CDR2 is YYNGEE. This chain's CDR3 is CASSLGWSTNEKLFF. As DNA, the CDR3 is TGTGCCAGCAGCCTCGGTTGGTCGACTAATGAAAAACTGTTTTTT. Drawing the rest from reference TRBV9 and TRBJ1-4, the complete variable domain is DSGVTQTPKHLITATGQRVTLRCSPRSGDLSVYWYQQSLDQGLQFLIQYYNGEERAKGNILERFSAQQFPDLHSELNLSSLELGDSALYFCASSLGWSTNEKLFFGSGTQLSVL.

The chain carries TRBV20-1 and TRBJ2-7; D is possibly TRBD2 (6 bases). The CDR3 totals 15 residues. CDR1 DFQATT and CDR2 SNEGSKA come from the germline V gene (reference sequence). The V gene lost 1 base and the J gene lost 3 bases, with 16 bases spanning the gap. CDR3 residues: CSARAEGRPYYEQYF. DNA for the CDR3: TGCAGTGCTAGAGCGGAGGGGCGCCCCTACTACGAGCAGTACTTC.

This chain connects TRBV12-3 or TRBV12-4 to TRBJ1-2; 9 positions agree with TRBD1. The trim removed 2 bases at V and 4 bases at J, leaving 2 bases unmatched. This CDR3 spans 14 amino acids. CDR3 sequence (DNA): TGTGCCAGCAGTTTAAAGGGACAGGGCTATGGCTACACCTTC. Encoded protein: CASSLKGQGYGYTF.

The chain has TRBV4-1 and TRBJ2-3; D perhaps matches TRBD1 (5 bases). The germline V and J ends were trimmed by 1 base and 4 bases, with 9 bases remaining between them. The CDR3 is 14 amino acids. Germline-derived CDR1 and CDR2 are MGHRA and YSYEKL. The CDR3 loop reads CASSQGGAADTQYF. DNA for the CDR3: TGCGCCAGCAGCCAAGGGGGCGCGGCAGATACGCAGTATTTT.